One sample yielded the 12 T cell receptor beta chains listed below, sequenced in a study of blood T cell repertoires in COVID-19. The assay was immunoSEQ multiplex PCR, and TCRdb's table has in-frame clones only and misses some. Of 110,000 to 150,000 clones in the sample, 85% to 90% were seen once. What was sequenced was PBMCs or T cells enriched from blood (not recorded which). The source is a man aged 55 to 69 who had recovered from COVID-19.

The chain combines TRBV28 with TRBJ2-1, with D hard to call. The CDR3 totals 12 residues. CDR1 and CDR2 from the germline V gene are MDHEN and SYDVKM. The ends were cut back, 2 bases at V and 4 bases at J, with 3 bases in the middle. CDR3 amino acids: CASSLRYNEQFF. For the CDR3, the DNA is TGTGCCAGCAGTTTACGTTACAATGAGCAGTTCTTC.

This clone was recorded only once. This CDR3 is CAIKDYSGNTIYF. CDR3 bases: TGTGCCATCAAGGACTACTCTGGAAACACCATATATTTT. The V and J genes are TRBV28 and TRBJ1-3; D unclear. This CDR3 region has 13 residues. Trimming pared 10 bases from V and 0 bases from J, leaving 10 bases between. The germline gives CDR1 MDHEN, CDR2 SYDVKM.

The genes are TRBV29-1 and TRBJ2-3, with 10 nucleotides matching TRBD2. V lost 1 base, J lost 6 bases, and 7 bases stayed unmatched. The CDR3 contains 15 residues. Looked up from germline, CDR1 is SQVTM and CDR2 is ANQGSEA. CDR3: CSVEGAGGPSDTQYF. DNA of the CDR3: TGCAGCGTTGAAGGAGCGGGAGGGCCGTCCGATACGCAGTATTTT.

J is TRBJ2-1 and V is TRBV6-1, with 11 bases aligning to TRBD2. The CDR3 has 14 amino acids. J lost 8 bases, V lost 10 bases, and 10 bases had no gene match. Per the germline V gene, CDR1 is MNHNS and CDR2 is SASEGT. The CDR3 here is CATKMLLAGDEQFF. The DNA for the CDR3 is TGTGCCACCAAAATGCTACTAGCGGGAGATGAGCAGTTCTTC.

J is TRBJ1-6 and V is TRBV28, with D unclear. Trimming left V 10 bases short and J 5 bases short, with 12 bases between. From germline, CDR1 is MDHEN and CDR2 SYDVKM. The CDR3 extends over 13 amino acids. The CDR3 sequence is CATNRVNNSPLHF. The CDR3 DNA sequence: TGTGCCACCAACCGGGTTAATAATTCACCCCTCCACTTT. The full variable domain, rest sourced from reference TRBV28 and TRBJ1-6, is DVKVTQSSRYLVKRTGEKVFLECVQDMDHENMFWYRQDPGLGLRLIYFSYDVKMKEKGDIPEGYSVSREKKERFSLILESASTNQTSMYLCATNRVNNSPLHFGNGTRLTVT.

This chain uses TRBV5-5 with TRBJ1-6; D ambiguous. This CDR3 is 18 amino acids long. Germline-derived CDR1 and CDR2 are SGHKS and YYEKEE (reference sequence). Trimming took off 1 base at V and 0 bases at J, with 14 bases between the two ends. This chain's CDR3 is CASSLWAGPRSYNSPLHF. The CDR3 nucleotides read TGTGCCAGCAGCTTGTGGGCGGGCCCCCGCTCCTATAATTCACCCCTCCACTTT.

The gene calls are TRBV19 and TRBJ2-2, with 8 bases aligning to TRBD2. Germline assignment: CDR1 LNHDA and CDR2 SQIVND (reference sequence). The CDR3 has 15 residues. The ends lost 7 bases at V and 6 bases at J; junction bases unmatched: 10. CDR3 in DNA: TGTGCCAGTAAAGGGACTAGGCAATTGGCCGGGGAGCTGTTTTTT. Amino acid sequence: CASKGTRQLAGELFF.

V usage is TRBV2 and J usage is TRBJ2-7; no clear D. Per the germline V gene, CDR1 is SNHLY and CDR2 is FYNNEI. V lost 6 bases to trimming and J lost 5 bases, with 17 bases between them. The CDR3 is 14 amino acids. CDR3 in DNA: TGTGCCAGCAGATACAGTTCTCCGGCGAACGAGCAGTACTTC. Its protein product is CASRYSSPANEQYF. Based on the CDR3 plus reference TRBV2 and TRBJ2-7, the full variable domain is EPEVTQTPSHQVTQMGQEVILRCVPISNHLYFYWYRQILGQKVEFLVSFYNNEISEKSEIFDDQFSVERPDGSNFTLKIRSTKLEDSAMYFCASRYSSPANEQYFGPGTRLTVT.

This clone was observed a handful of times. This chain connects TRBV28 to TRBJ2-2; D unclear. The CDR3 runs to 11 residues. Per the germline V gene, CDR1 is MDHEN and CDR2 is SYDVKM. Trimming left V 6 bases short and J 6 bases short, with 5 bases between. The CDR3 DNA reads as TGTGCCAGCAGCTTCCCCGGGGAGCTGTTTTTT. Amino acid sequence: CASSFPGELFF. Supplemented by reference TRBV28 and TRBJ2-2, the full variable domain reads DVKVTQSSRYLVKRTGEKVFLECVQDMDHENMFWYRQDPGLGLRLIYFSYDVKMKEKGDIPEGYSVSREKKERFSLILESASTNQTSMYLCASSFPGELFFGEGSRLTVL.

On this clone itself: Compared with germline, one end of the junction differs, possibly owing to a read error. This chain connects TRBV18 to TRBJ2-7; 10 bases are a match to TRBD1. This CDR3 has 15 residues. Germline V lookup: CDR1 KGHSH, CDR2 LQKENI. CDR3 sequence: CASSPPGQGWHEQYF. CDR3 DNA: TGTGCCAGCTCTCCACCGGGACAGGGGTGGCACGAGCAGTACTTC.

The chain links TRBV2 to TRBJ1-2; TRBD1 agrees at 8 bases. CDR3 size: 15 residues. After removal of 6 bases from V and 6 bases from J, the junction contained 12 bases not matched to a gene. Germline CDR1 SNHLY, CDR2 FYNNEI. The CDR3 DNA follows: TGTGCCAGCAGCCCTCGGGCGACAGGGGTTAATGGCTACACCTTC. This gives the protein CASSPRATGVNGYTF.

The chain has TRBV5-1 and TRBJ2-2; 12 nucleotides align to TRBD2. The CDR3 is 16 residues long. Germline values: CDR1 SGHRS, CDR2 YFSETQ. V was clipped by 4 bases and J by 6 bases; unmatched bases: 7. CDR3 sequence reads: CASSPMTSGGPGELFF. CDR3 DNA: TGCGCCAGCAGCCCGATGACTAGCGGGGGCCCCGGGGAGCTGTTTTTT.